One sample yielded the 5 T cell receptor beta chains listed below, sequenced in a study of blood T cell repertoires in COVID-19. Measured with immunoSEQ multiplex PCR; TCRdb has only the in-frame clones, and not every one. In the table there are about 99,000 clones, roughly four fifths of which are singletons. What was sequenced was peripheral blood. All receptors come from an elderly man with COVID-19, enrolled during active disease.

The sample holds one count of this clone. The CDR3 DNA follows: TGTGCCAGCAGCTTAGCTTTAGCAATCTATGAGCAGTTCTTC. Its protein is CASSLALAIYEQFF. V gene TRBV7-9 combines with J gene TRBJ2-1; D remains unclear. The CDR3 has 14 amino acids. CDR1 is SEHNR and CDR2 is FQNEAQ in the germline V gene (reference sequence). Trimming took 0 bases from V and 8 from J, leaving 11 bases between them.

This chain connects TRBV11-2 to TRBJ2-6, with D unresolved. V lost 5 bases and J lost 0, with 5 bases in between. The length of the CDR3 is 14 residues. Germline-derived CDR1 and CDR2 are SGHAT and FQNNGV. The CDR3 region is CASSQNSGANVLTF. The CDR3 DNA follows: TGTGCCAGCAGCCAAAACTCTGGGGCCAACGTCCTGACTTTC. The whole variable domain, remainder taken from reference TRBV11-2 and TRBJ2-6, is EAGVAQSPRYKIIEKRQSVAFWCNPISGHATLYWYQQILGQGPKLLIQFQNNGVVDDSQLPKDRFSAERLKGVDSTLKIQPAKLEDSAVYLCASSQNSGANVLTFGAGSRLTVL.

The chain is built from TRBV4-2 and TRBJ1-2, with D possibly TRBD1 on 5 matching bases. Germline loops: CDR1 LGHNA, CDR2 YNFKEQ. Deletions cut 6 bases from V and 2 bases from J, with 16 bases between. CDR3 length: 15 residues. As DNA, the CDR3 is TGTGCCAGCAGGGCACAACAGGCCCCAAACTATGGCTACACCTTC. Translated: CASRAQQAPNYGYTF.

V and J are TRBV9 and TRBJ2-5, with D unresolved. Trimming stripped 0 bases from V and 3 bases from J, with 6 bases between. This CDR3 is built from 13 residues. Germline values: CDR1 SGDLS, CDR2 YYNGEE. The CDR3 reads CASSVGQEETQYF. For the CDR3, the DNA is TGTGCCAGCAGCGTAGGGCAGGAAGAGACCCAGTACTTC.

J is TRBJ1-1 and V is TRBV6-6; 10 nucleotides align to TRBD1. Germline CDR1 and CDR2: MNHNY and SVGAGI (reference sequence). The CDR3 sequence is 13 residues long. The ends lost 5 bases at V and 6 bases at J; junction bases unmatched: 3. The CDR3 region has the DNA TGTGCCAGCAGTCGAGGGACAGGGGCTGAAGCTTTCTTT. It specifies CASSRGTGAEAFF.